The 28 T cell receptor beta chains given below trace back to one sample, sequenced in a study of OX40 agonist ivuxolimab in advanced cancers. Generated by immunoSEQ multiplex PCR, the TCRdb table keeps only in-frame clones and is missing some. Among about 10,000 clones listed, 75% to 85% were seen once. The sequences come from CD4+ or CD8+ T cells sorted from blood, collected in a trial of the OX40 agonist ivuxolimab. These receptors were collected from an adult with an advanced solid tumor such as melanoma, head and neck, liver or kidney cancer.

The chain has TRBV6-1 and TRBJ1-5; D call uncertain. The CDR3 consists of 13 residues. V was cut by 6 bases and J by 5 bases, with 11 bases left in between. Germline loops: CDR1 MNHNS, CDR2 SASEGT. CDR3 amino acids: CASSLWADQPQHF. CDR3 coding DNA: TGTGCCAGCAGCCTATGGGCTGATCAGCCCCAGCATTTT.

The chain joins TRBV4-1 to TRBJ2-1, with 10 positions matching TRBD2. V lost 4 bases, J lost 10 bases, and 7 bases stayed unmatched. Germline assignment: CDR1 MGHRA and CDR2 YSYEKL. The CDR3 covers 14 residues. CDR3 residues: CASSPQTSGREQFF. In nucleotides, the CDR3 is TGCGCCAGCAGCCCTCAGACTAGCGGGCGAGAGCAGTTCTTC.

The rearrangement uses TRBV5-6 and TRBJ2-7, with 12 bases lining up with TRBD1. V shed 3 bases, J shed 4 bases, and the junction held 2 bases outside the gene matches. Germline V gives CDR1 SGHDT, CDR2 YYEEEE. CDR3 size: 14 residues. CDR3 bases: TGTGCCAGCAGCTCGGGACAGGGGGCTTACGAGCAGTACTTC. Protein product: CASSSGQGAYEQYF.

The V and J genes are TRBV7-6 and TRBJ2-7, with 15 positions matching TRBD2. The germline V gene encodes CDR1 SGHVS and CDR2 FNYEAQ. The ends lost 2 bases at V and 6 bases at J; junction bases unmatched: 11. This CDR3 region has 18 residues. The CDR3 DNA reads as TGTGCCAGCAGCTTACAAGGACTAGCGGGAGGGCCATCCGCCGAGCAGTACTTC. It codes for CASSLQGLAGGPSAEQYF.

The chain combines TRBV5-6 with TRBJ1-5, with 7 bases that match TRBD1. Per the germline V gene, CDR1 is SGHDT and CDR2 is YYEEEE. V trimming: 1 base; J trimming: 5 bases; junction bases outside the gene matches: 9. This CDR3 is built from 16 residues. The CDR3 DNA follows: TGTGCCAGCAGCTTGAAGCGACAGGGCTTTGATCAGCCCCAGCATTTT. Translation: CASSLKRQGFDQPQHF.

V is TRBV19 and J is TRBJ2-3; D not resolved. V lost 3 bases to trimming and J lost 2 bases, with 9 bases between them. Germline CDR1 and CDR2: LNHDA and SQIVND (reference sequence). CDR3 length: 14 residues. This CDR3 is CASSIGWSTDTQYF. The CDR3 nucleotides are TGTGCCAGTAGTATCGGATGGTCCACAGATACGCAGTATTTT.

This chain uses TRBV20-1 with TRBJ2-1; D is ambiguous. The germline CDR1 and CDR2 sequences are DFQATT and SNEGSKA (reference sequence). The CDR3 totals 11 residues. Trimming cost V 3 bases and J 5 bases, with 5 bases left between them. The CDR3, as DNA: TGCAGTGCTAGCCTAGACAATGAGCAGTTCTTC. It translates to CSASLDNEQFF.

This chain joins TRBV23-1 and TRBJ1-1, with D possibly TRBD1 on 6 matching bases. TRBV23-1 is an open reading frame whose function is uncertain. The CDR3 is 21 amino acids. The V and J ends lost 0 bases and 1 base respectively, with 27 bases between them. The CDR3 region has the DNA TGCGCCAGCAGTCAATCGTGGGGGCGGGGCAGGGGAGGTATTAGGAACACTGAAGCTTTCTTT. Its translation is CASSQSWGRGRGGIRNTEAFF.

The CDR3 sequence is CASSSQISRVSYEQYF. The CDR3 nucleotides are TGTGCCAGCAGTTCCCAAATCTCCCGGGTCTCCTACGAGCAGTACTTC. The rearrangement uses TRBV28 and TRBJ2-7; D not resolved. Germline CDR1 reads MDHEN; CDR2 reads SYDVKM. The CDR3 extends over 16 amino acids. The V end was cut by 4 bases, the J end by 0 bases, with 16 bases between.

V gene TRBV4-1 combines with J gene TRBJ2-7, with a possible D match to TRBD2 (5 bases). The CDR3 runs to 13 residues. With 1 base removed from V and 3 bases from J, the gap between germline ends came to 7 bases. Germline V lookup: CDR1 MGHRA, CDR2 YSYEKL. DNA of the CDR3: TGCGCCAGCAGCCAAGCGGCGGGCTACGAGCAGTACTTC. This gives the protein CASSQAAGYEQYF.

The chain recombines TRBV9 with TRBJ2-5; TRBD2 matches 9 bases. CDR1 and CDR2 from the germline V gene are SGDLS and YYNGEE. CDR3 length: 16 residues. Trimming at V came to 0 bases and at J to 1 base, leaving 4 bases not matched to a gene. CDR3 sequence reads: CASSVEAGGIQETQYF. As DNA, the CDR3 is TGTGCCAGCAGCGTAGAAGCGGGAGGTATCCAAGAGACCCAGTACTTC.

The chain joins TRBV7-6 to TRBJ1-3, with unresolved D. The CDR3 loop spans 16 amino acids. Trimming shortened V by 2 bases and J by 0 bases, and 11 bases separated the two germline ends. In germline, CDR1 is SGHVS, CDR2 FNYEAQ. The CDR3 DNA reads TGTGCCAGCAGCTTAAGCGGAGCCGACTCTGGAAACACCATATATTTT. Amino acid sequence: CASSLSGADSGNTIYF.

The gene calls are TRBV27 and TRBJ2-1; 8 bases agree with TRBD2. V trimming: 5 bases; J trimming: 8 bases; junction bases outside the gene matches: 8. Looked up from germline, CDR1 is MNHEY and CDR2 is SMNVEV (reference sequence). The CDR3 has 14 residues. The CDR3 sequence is CASSASGSSYEQFF. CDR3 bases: TGTGCCAGCAGTGCCAGCGGGAGTAGTTATGAGCAGTTCTTC.

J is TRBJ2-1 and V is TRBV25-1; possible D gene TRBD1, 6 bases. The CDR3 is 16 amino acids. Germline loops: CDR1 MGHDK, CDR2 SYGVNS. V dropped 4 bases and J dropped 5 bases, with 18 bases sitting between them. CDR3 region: CASSVKEDRSDNEQFF. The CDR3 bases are TGTGCCAGCAGTGTGAAGGAGGACAGATCCGACAATGAGCAGTTCTTC. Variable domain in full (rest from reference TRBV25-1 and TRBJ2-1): EADIYQTPRYLVIGTGKKITLECSQTMGHDKMYWYQQDPGMELHLIHYSYGVNSTEKGDLSSESTVSRIRTEHFPLTLESARPSHTSQYLCASSVKEDRSDNEQFFGPGTRLTVL.

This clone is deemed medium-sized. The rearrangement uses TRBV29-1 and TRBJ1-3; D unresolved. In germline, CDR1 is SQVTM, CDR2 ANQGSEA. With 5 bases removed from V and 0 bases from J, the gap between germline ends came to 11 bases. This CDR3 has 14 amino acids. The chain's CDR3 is CSVNTVGSGNTIYF. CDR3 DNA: TGCAGCGTTAATACAGTCGGCTCTGGAAACACCATATATTTT.

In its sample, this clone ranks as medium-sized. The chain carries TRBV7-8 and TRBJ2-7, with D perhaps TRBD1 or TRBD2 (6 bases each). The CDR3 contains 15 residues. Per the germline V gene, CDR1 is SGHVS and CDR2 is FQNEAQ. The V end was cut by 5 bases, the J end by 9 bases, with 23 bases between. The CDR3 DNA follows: TGTGCCAGCAGCCCGGGGGCGACAGGAGGTTCCAGGCAGTACTTC. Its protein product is CASSPGATGGSRQYF.

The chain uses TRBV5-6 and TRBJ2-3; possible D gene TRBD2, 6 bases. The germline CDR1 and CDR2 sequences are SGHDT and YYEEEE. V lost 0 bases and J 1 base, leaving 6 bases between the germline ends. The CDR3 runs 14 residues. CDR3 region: CASSLASGTDTQYF. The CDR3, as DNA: TGTGCCAGCAGCTTGGCTAGCGGCACAGATACGCAGTATTTT.

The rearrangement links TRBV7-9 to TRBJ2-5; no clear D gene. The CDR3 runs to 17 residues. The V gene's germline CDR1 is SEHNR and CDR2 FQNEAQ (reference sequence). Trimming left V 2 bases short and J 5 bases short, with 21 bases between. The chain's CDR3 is CASSLISLTGFGETQYF. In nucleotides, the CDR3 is TGTGCCAGCAGCTTAATCTCGCTCACTGGGTTCGGGGAGACCCAGTACTTC.

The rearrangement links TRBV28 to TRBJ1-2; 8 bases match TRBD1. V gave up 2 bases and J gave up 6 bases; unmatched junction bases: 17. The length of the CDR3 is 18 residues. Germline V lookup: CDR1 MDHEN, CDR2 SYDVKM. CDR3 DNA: TGTGCCAGCAGTTTACGACCCACCAGACAGGACAGGGAAGATGGCTACACCTTC. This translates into CASSLRPTRQDREDGYTF.

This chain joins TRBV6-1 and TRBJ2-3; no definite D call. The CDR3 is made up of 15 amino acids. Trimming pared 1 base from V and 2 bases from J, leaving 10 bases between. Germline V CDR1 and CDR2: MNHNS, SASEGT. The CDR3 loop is CASSEDWIITDTQYF. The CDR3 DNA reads TGTGCCAGCAGTGAAGATTGGATTATCACAGATACGCAGTATTTT.

The CDR3 spells CASSQTLNRAGELFF. CDR3 nucleotide sequence: TGTGCCAGCAGTCAAACTCTTAATAGGGCCGGGGAGCTGTTTTTT. The J gene is TRBJ2-2, the V gene TRBV28, with D unclear. Trimming took off 5 bases at V and 6 bases at J, with 16 bases between the two ends. This CDR3 region has 15 residues. Germline CDR1 and CDR2: MDHEN and SYDVKM.

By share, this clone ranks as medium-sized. The CDR3 loop is CASSELRTGRKGYTF. The CDR3 DNA reads as TGCGCCAGCAGTGAACTCCGGACAGGGAGGAAGGGCTACACCTTC. The rearrangement links TRBV10-2 to TRBJ1-2, with 8 bases matching TRBD1. J gave up 8 bases and V 3 bases, and 11 bases lay outside the gene matches. Germline values: CDR1 WSHSY, CDR2 SAAADI. This CDR3 is 15 amino acids long.

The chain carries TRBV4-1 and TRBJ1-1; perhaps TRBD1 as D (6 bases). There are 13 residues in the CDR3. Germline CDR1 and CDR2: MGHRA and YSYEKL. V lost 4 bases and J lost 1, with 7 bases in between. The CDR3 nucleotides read TGCGCCAGCAGCCGGACAGAGAACACTGAAGCTTTCTTT. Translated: CASSRTENTEAFF.

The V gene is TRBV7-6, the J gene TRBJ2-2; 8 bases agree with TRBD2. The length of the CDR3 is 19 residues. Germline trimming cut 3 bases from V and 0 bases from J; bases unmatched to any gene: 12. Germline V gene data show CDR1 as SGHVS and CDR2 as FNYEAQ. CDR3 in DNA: TGTGCCAGCAGCTTCCTGAGGGAGCCGGGACTAGCGAACACCGGGGAGCTGTTTTTT. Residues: CASSFLREPGLANTGELFF.

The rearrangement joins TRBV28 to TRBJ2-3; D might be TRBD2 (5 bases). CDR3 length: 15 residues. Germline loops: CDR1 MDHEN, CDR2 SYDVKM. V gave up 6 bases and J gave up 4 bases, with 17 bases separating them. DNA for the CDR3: TGTGCCAGCAGACCCAGTGGGAGTACAGCAGATACGCAGTATTTT. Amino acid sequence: CASRPSGSTADTQYF.

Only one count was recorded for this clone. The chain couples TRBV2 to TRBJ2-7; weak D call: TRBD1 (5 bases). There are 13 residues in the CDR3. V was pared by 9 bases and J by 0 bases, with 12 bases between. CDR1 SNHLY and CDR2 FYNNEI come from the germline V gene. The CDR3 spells CARSQANSYEQYF. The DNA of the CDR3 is TGTGCCAGATCACAGGCTAACTCCTACGAGCAGTACTTC.

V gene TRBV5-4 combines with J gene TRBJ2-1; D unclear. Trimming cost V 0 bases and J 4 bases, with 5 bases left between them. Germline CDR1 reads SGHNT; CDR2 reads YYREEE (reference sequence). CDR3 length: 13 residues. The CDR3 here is CASSLDPYNEQFF. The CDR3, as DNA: TGTGCCAGCAGCTTGGACCCGTACAATGAGCAGTTCTTC.

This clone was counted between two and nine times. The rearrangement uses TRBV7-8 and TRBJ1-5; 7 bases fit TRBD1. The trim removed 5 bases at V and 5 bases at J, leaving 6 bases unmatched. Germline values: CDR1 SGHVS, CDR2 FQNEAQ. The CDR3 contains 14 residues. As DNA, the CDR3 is TGTGCCAGCAGCCCAACAGGGGACTATCAGCCCCAGCATTTT. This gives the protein CASSPTGDYQPQHF.